These T cell receptor beta chains were read from a single sample in a study of OX40 agonist ivuxolimab in advanced cancers. Libraries were prepared by immunoSEQ multiplex PCR; TCRdb keeps only in-frame clonotypes and omits some of them. Here the sample spans tens of thousands of clones, 86% being singletons. The sequencing here drew on CD4+ or CD8+ T cells sorted from blood, taken in a trial of the OX40 agonist ivuxolimab. All receptors come from an adult with an advanced solid tumor such as melanoma, head and neck, liver or kidney cancer. Both conserved end residues are part of each CDR3. A D gene is named only where the DNA matches it firmly. For some rows the clone size is stated as once, few or many, or as a class when expanded; others skip it.

TRBV5-4,NA,TRBJ2-3,TRBD2,CASSSGLAGTSDTQYF,TGTGCCAGCAGCTCCGGACTAGCGGGGACCTCAGATACGCAGTATTTT
TRBV7-8,few,TRBJ1-4,NA,CATRDNEKLFF,TGTGCCACCAGAGATAATGAAAAACTGTTTTTT
TRBV6-6,NA,TRBJ1-4,NA,CASSPGRGGEKLFF,TGTGCCAGCAGCCCCGGCAGGGGAGGGGAAAAACTGTTTTTT
TRBV4-3,NA,TRBJ1-1,TRBD1,CASSLGQGANTEAFF,TGCGCCAGCAGCCTTGGACAGGGGGCGAACACTGAAGCTTTCTTT
TRBV9,NA,TRBJ1-2,NA,CASSVAGEGKGGYTF,TGTGCCAGCAGCGTAGCGGGCGAGGGGAAGGGCGGCTACACCTTC
TRBV7-9,NA,TRBJ1-1,NA,CASSLGQVTNTEAFF,TGTGCCAGCAGCTTAGGACAGGTGACGAACACTGAAGCTTTCTTT
TRBV11-2,NA,TRBJ2-3,NA,CASSLEGTPGATDTQYF,TGTGCCAGCAGCTTAGAGGGGACCCCGGGGGCCACAGATACGCAGTATTTT
TRBV20-1,NA,TRBJ2-1,NA,CSARSIDEQFF,TGCAGTGCTAGAAGTATCGATGAGCAGTTCTTC
TRBV5-1,once,TRBJ2-6,NA,CASSLVSTGANVLTF,TGCGCCAGCAGCCTGGTCAGTACTGGGGCCAACGTCCTGACTTTC
TRBV19,NA,TRBJ2-7,NA,CASSTTGTAYEQYF,TGTGCCAGTAGCACGACAGGCACGGCCTACGAGCAGTACTTC
TRBV6-1,few,TRBJ2-7,NA,CASSEASNSPWGEQYF,TGTGCCAGCAGTGAAGCCTCGAACAGCCCGTGGGGTGAGCAGTACTTC
TRBV7-2,NA,TRBJ2-7,TRBD1,CASSQDRGRGEQYF,TGTGCCAGCAGCCAGGACAGGGGTCGGGGCGAGCAGTACTTC
TRBV6-5,NA,TRBJ2-7,TRBD1,CASSKQGGFYEQYF,TGTGCCAGCAGCAAACAGGGGGGCTTCTACGAGCAGTACTTC
TRBV6-5,NA,TRBJ1-2,TRBD1,CASSRTGGDYGYTF,TGTGCCAGCAGTAGGACAGGGGGGGACTATGGCTACACCTTC
TRBV23-1,once,TRBJ1-3,NA,CASSRPNSGNTIYF,TGCGCCAGCTCTCGACCTAATTCTGGAAACACCATATATTTT
TRBV4-2,few,TRBJ1-1,NA,CASSQDRGAFF,TGTGCCAGCAGCCAAGACAGGGGAGCTTTCTTT
TRBV21-1,NA,TRBJ2-1,NA,CASSTGTPLIPHNEQFF,TGTGCCAGCAGCACTGGGACACCTTTAATCCCCCACAATGAGCAGTTCTTC
TRBV4-2,NA,TRBJ2-3,NA,CASSQEGGLSTDTQYF,TGTGCCAGCAGCCAAGAAGGTGGTCTCTCCACAGATACGCAGTATTTT
TRBV11-2,NA,TRBJ2-7,NA,CASSLDPSGGPYEQYF,TGTGCCAGCAGCTTAGATCCCTCGGGGGGCCCCTACGAGCAGTACTTC
TRBV19,NA,TRBJ2-5,TRBD2,CASRPSGNQETQYF,TGTGCCAGTAGGCCTAGCGGAAACCAAGAGACCCAGTACTTC
TRBV19,NA,TRBJ2-3,TRBD2,CATLTSGGHTQYF,TGTGCCACCCTGACTAGCGGGGGGCATACGCAGTATTTT
TRBV7-2,NA,TRBJ2-2,NA,CASSLGGNTGELFF,TGTGCCAGCAGCTTAGGCGGGAACACCGGGGAGCTGTTTTTT
TRBV18,once,TRBJ1-4,NA,CASSRGGNEKLFF,TGTGCCAGCTCCAGGGGCGGTAATGAAAAACTGTTTTTT
TRBV28,NA,TRBJ1-5,NA,CASSWGRLGPQHF,TGTGCCAGCAGTTGGGGTCGGCTTGGTCCCCAGCATTTT
TRBV28,NA,TRBJ1-2,NA,CASSLMQAHGYTF,TGTGCCAGCAGTTTAATGCAGGCCCATGGCTACACCTTC
TRBV19,NA,TRBJ2-4,TRBD2,CASSDGGGIAKNIQYF,TGTGCCAGTAGTGATGGCGGGGGGATAGCCAAAAACATTCAGTACTTC
TRBV9,NA,TRBJ1-4,NA,CASSVGDMAVEKLFF,TGTGCCAGCAGCGTAGGGGACATGGCAGTCGAAAAACTGTTTTTT
TRBV12-5,NA,TRBJ2-1,TRBD2,CASGGTGLAGARNEQFF,TGTGCTAGTGGGGGAACGGGACTAGCGGGGGCCAGGAATGAGCAGTTCTTC
TRBV27,NA,TRBJ2-3,TRBD1,CASSLYPPGGLTVTQYF,TGTGCCAGCAGTCTATATCCACCAGGGGGCTTAACAGTTACGCAGTATTTT
TRBV21-1,NA,TRBJ2-3,NA,CASSKVSSTDTQYF,TGTGCCAGCAGCAAGGTCAGCAGCACAGATACGCAGTATTTT
TRBV10-3,few,TRBJ1-1,NA,CAIRGDTEAFF,TGTGCCATCAGGGGGGACACTGAAGCTTTCTTT
TRBV6-1,NA,TRBJ1-2,NA,CASSENQSSGYTF,TGTGCCAGCAGTGAAAATCAATCGAGTGGCTACACCTTC
TRBV5-1,NA,TRBJ1-4,TRBD1,CARLDRRGGATNEKLFF,TGCGCCAGACTGGACAGGAGGGGCGGTGCAACTAATGAAAAACTGTTTTTT
TRBV6-5,NA,TRBJ2-7,NA,CASQTGRDEQYF,TGTGCCAGCCAGACAGGGAGGGACGAGCAGTACTTC
TRBV6-1,NA,TRBJ2-5,TRBD1,CASSEAWDRGKETQYF,TGTGCCAGCAGTGAAGCCTGGGACAGGGGGAAAGAGACCCAGTACTTC
TRBV5-1,once,TRBJ2-7,TRBD1,CASSFTTGGQGAREQYF,TGCGCCAGCAGCTTCACGACCGGGGGACAGGGGGCGCGCGAGCAGTACTTC
TRBV27,NA,TRBJ2-7,TRBD1,CASSRTGGYEQYF,TGTGCCAGCAGTCGGACAGGGGGCTACGAGCAGTACTTC
TRBV30,NA,TRBJ1-2,NA,CAWSVGYGYTF,TGTGCCTGGAGTGTAGGCTATGGCTACACCTTC